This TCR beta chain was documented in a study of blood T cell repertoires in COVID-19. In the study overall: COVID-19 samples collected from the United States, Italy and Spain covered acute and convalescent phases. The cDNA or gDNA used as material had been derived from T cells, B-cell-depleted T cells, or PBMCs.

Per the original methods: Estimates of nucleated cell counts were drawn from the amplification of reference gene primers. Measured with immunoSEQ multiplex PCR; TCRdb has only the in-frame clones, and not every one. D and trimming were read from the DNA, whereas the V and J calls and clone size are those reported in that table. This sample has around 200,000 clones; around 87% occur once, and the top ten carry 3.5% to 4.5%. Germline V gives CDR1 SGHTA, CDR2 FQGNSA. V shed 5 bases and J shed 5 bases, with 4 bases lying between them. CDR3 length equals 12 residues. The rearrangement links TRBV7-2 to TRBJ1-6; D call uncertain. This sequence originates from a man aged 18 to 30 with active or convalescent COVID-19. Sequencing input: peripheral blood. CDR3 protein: CASSPNNSPLHF. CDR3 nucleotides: TGTGCCAGCAGCCCAAATAATTCACCCCTCCACTTT.